These 27 T cell receptor beta chains were sequenced from one sample in a study of T cell repertoires in cytomegalovirus infection. TCRdb reprocessed the reads with MiXCR, giving one entry per CDR3 protein. This table holds approximately 150,000 distinct CDR3 sequences, about 15% found once. Sequences were obtained from CD8+ T cells from PBMCs. The receptors originated from a human donor in good health (CMV status not recorded). Some clones in this sample may be carry-over from other donors' samples.

This clonotype was counted between two and nine times. V gene TRBV20-1 combines with J gene TRBJ2-7, with TRBD1 matching 7 bases. Germline-derived CDR1 and CDR2 are DFQATT and SNEGSKA (reference sequence). The J segment lost 2 bases and the V segment lost 3 bases, leaving 7 bases of the junction unmatched. This CDR3 comprises 14 residues. The CDR3 nucleotides read TGCAGTGCTAGGAACAGGGGTACAACCTACGAGCAGTACTTC. Its protein product is CSARNRGTTYEQYF.

The CDR3 protein is CSAGQGGTEAFF. CDR3 bases: TGCAGTGCCGGACAGGGAGGAACTGAAGCTTTCTTT. This chain links TRBV20-1 with TRBJ1-1, with 8 nucleotides matching TRBD1. The CDR3 contains 12 residues. Germline V gene lookup returns CDR1 DFQATT and CDR2 SNEGSKA (reference sequence). V shed 6 bases and J 5 bases; nucleotides not matched to a gene: 5.

This clonotype was observed a few times. This chain connects TRBV6-1 to TRBJ2-1; D perhaps matches TRBD2 (5 bases). CDR1 is MNHNS and CDR2 is SASEGT in the germline V gene. The CDR3 covers 15 residues. Trimming took off 10 bases at V and 0 bases at J, with 16 bases between the two ends. CDR3 protein: CATIPTIHSYNEQFF. Written as DNA, the CDR3 is TGTGCCACCATACCGACTATCCACTCCTACAATGAGCAGTTCTTC.

The V and J genes are TRBV6-2 or TRBV6-3 and TRBJ2-5; D may be TRBD1 or TRBD2 (5 bases each). This CDR3 is built from 14 residues. V dropped 5 bases and J dropped 2 bases, with 12 bases sitting between them. CDR1 is MNHEY and CDR2 is SVGEGT in the germline V gene. CDR3 sequence (DNA): TGTGCCAGCAGTCCCGGGGCCCTACAAGAGACCCAGTACTTC. Amino acid sequence: CASSPGALQETQYF.

This sequence joins TRBV12-3 or TRBV12-4 and TRBJ2-1; D ambiguous. Trimming pared 5 bases from V and 1 base from J, leaving 15 bases between. This CDR3 is 16 amino acids long. The CDR3 sequence is CASSPRPAPSYNEQFF. The DNA for the CDR3 is TGTGCCAGCAGTCCCCGTCCAGCTCCGTCCTACAATGAGCAGTTCTTC.

The table lists this clonotype with a few counts. V usage is TRBV7-3 and J usage is TRBJ2-7; 9 bases match TRBD2. The V and J ends lost 5 bases and 5 bases, in that order; junction bases with no gene match: 16. Germline CDR1 SGHTA, CDR2 FQGTGA. The CDR3 has 17 residues. This CDR3 is CASSPRPASGIIDEQYF. The CDR3 DNA follows: TGTGCCAGCAGCCCCCGCCCTGCTAGCGGGATCATTGACGAGCAGTACTTC. Complete variable domain (other parts from reference TRBV7-3 and TRBJ2-7): GAGVSQTPSNKVTEKGKYVELRCDPISGHTALYWYRQSLGQGPEFLIYFQGTGAADDSGLPNDRFFAVRPEGSVSTLKIQRTERGDSAVYLCASSPRPASGIIDEQYFGPGTRLTVT.

This clonotype was picked up a small number of times. The V call is TRBV19, the J call TRBJ1-1; D is undetermined. Trimming took off 7 bases at V and 0 bases at J, with 12 bases between the two ends. This CDR3 is built from 14 residues. Looked up from germline, CDR1 is LNHDA and CDR2 is SQIVND (reference sequence). The CDR3 here is CASIGYEMNTEAFF. The CDR3 nucleotides read TGTGCCAGTATCGGATACGAGATGAACACTGAAGCTTTCTTT.

V is TRBV15 and J is TRBJ1-2, with D unresolved. Trimming removed 6 bases at V and 4 bases at J, with 18 bases between. CDR3 length equals 15 residues. Germline assignment: CDR1 LNHNV and CDR2 YYDKDF (reference sequence). The CDR3 loop is CATSFEQVPIYGYTF. The DNA for the CDR3 is TGTGCCACCAGTTTTGAGCAGGTCCCTATCTATGGCTACACCTTC.

This clonotype was detected only a few times. Written as DNA, the CDR3 is TGTGCCAGCAGTTCACCAAGGGGCGAGGATACGCAGTATTTT. Protein product: CASSSPRGEDTQYF. The rearrangement uses TRBV7-6 and TRBJ2-3; perhaps TRBD1 as D (5 bases). Trimming stripped 6 bases from V and 6 bases from J, with 16 bases between. The CDR3 is 14 residues long. CDR1 SGHVS and CDR2 FNYEAQ come from the germline V gene.

The rearrangement uses TRBV14 and TRBJ1-4, with D hard to call. V lost 3 bases and J lost 8, with 10 bases in between. The length of the CDR3 is 13 residues. Germline loops: CDR1 SGHDN, CDR2 FVKESK. CDR3 sequence: CASSHYLGEKLFF. The CDR3 region has the DNA TGTGCCAGCAGCCATTACCTAGGGGAAAAACTGTTTTTT.

J is TRBJ2-5 and V is TRBV19; the match to TRBD2 covers 7 bases. Germline V gene data show CDR1 as LNHDA and CDR2 as SQIVND (reference sequence). V lost 3 bases to trimming and J lost 3 bases; unmatched junction nucleotides: 13. The CDR3 totals 17 residues. The DNA for the CDR3 is TGTGCCAGTAGTATGTGGATCCGGCTAGCGGAGAAAGAGACCCAGTACTTC. It codes for CASSMWIRLAEKETQYF.

The chain employs TRBV28 and TRBJ2-1; D may be TRBD1 (5 bases). The germline gives CDR1 MDHEN, CDR2 SYDVKM. V shed 6 bases and J shed 5 bases, with 11 bases lying between them. CDR3 length: 13 residues. DNA of the CDR3: TGTGCCAGCAGCAGGCAGGGTAACAATGAGCAGTTCTTC. Protein product: CASSRQGNNEQFF.

The V and J genes are TRBV6-1 and TRBJ2-5; 9 bases are shared with TRBD1. Germline V gene lookup returns CDR1 MNHNS and CDR2 SASEGT. Unmatched junction bases numbered 3, after V lost 5 bases and J lost 5 bases. The CDR3 has 13 amino acids. For the CDR3, the DNA is TGTGCCAGCAGTCGGACAGGGGCGGAGACCCAGTACTTC. Translated: CASSRTGAETQYF.

The rearrangement links TRBV12-5 to TRBJ2-1; 7 bases map to TRBD1. This CDR3 is built from 14 residues. V lost 6 bases, J lost 4 bases, and 6 bases stayed unmatched. Looked up from germline, CDR1 is LGHNT and CDR2 is FRNRAP. CDR3 loop: CASGLTGIYNEQFF. The CDR3 nucleotides read TGTGCTAGTGGCTTGACAGGGATTTACAATGAGCAGTTCTTC.

The chain joins TRBV6-5 to TRBJ1-5; D gene uncertain. The V and J ends lost 5 bases and 0 bases respectively, with 11 bases between them. CDR3 length: 15 residues. Germline V gene lookup returns CDR1 MNHEY and CDR2 SVGAGI. DNA for the CDR3: TGTGCCAGCAGTCGAGACCCCTATAGCAATCAGCCCCAGCATTTT. This encodes CASSRDPYSNQPQHF.

This clonotype was detected ten times or more. The chain uses TRBV7-2 and TRBJ1-1; D is uncertain. Trimming pared 2 bases from V and 2 bases from J, leaving 9 bases between. Germline V gene data show CDR1 as SGHTA and CDR2 as FQGNSA. This CDR3 spans 14 amino acids. CDR3 in amino acids: CASSLSAANTEAFF. The CDR3 DNA is TGTGCCAGCAGCTTAAGTGCAGCAAACACTGAAGCTTTCTTT.

V gene TRBV7-9 combines with J gene TRBJ2-3; TRBD2 aligns across 8 bases. V lost 6 bases and J lost 5; bases outside the gene matches: 10. Germline CDR1 reads SEHNR; CDR2 reads FQNEAQ (reference sequence). The CDR3 loop spans 15 amino acids. CDR3 sequence (DNA): TGTGCCAGCAGGACCGGGACTAGGGTAGGAGATACGCAGTATTTT. Translating gives CASRTGTRVGDTQYF.

There are a few counts of this clonotype. The chain employs TRBV7-2 and TRBJ2-5, with D tentatively TRBD2 (5 bases). CDR3 length: 13 amino acids. V was cut by 4 bases and J by 7 bases, with 13 bases left in between. The germline V gene encodes CDR1 SGHTA and CDR2 FQGNSA. Here the CDR3 reads CASSSGLGGTQYF. As DNA, the CDR3 is TGTGCCAGCAGCTCCGGACTTGGAGGGACCCAGTACTTC.

Here the CDR3 reads CASNGLAGGWEQFF. As DNA, the CDR3 is TGTGCCAGTAACGGACTAGCGGGGGGTTGGGAGCAGTTCTTC. The V call is TRBV7-9, the J call TRBJ2-1; TRBD2 agrees at 14 bases. Germline V gene data show CDR1 as SEHNR and CDR2 as FQNEAQ (reference sequence). The CDR3 loop spans 14 amino acids. V shed 9 bases, J shed 10 bases, and the junction held 8 bases outside the gene matches.

This clonotype was detected only a few times. This chain links TRBV7-4 with TRBJ1-5, with 8 bases lining up with TRBD1. This CDR3 spans 20 amino acids. From germline, CDR1 is SGHVT and CDR2 SQSDAQ. The trim removed 3 bases at V and 1 base at J, leaving 17 bases unmatched. DNA of the CDR3: TGTGCCAGCAGCTTCAAACTTTCCGGACAGGGCGGTGGAAGCAATCAGCCCCAGCATTTT. This encodes CASSFKLSGQGGGSNQPQHF.

This clonotype was seen more than once but under ten times. The chain is built from TRBV28 and TRBJ2-3; D remains unclear. Trimming cost V 7 bases and J 3 bases, with 14 bases left between them. Germline assignment: CDR1 MDHEN and CDR2 SYDVKM. The CDR3 is 14 residues long. CDR3: CASTQLGWTDTQYF. CDR3 coding DNA: TGTGCCAGCACCCAACTCGGTTGGACAGATACGCAGTATTTT. Drawing the rest from reference TRBV28 and TRBJ2-3, the complete variable domain is DVKVTQSSRYLVKRTGEKVFLECVQDMDHENMFWYRQDPGLGLRLIYFSYDVKMKEKGDIPEGYSVSREKKERFSLILESASTNQTSMYLCASTQLGWTDTQYFGPGTRLTVL.

The chain employs TRBV6-6 and TRBJ2-3, with TRBD2 matching 10 bases. The CDR3 sequence is 17 residues long. V gave up 0 bases and J gave up 4 bases; unmatched junction bases: 7. Germline CDR1 MNHNY, CDR2 SVGAGI (reference sequence). CDR3 amino acids: CASSYSQGLATPDTQYF. The CDR3 DNA is TGTGCCAGCAGTTACTCCCAGGGACTAGCGACTCCAGATACGCAGTATTTT.

The table lists this clonotype with a count of one. The V call is TRBV7-2, the J call TRBJ2-7, with no clear D. Germline values: CDR1 SGHTA, CDR2 FQGNSA. CDR3 length: 12 amino acids. Trimming left V 5 bases short and J 5 bases short, with 10 bases between. DNA for the CDR3: TGTGCCAGCAGCATAAGTACCCACGAGCAGTACTTC. Translation gives CASSISTHEQYF.

This clonotype was counted at least ten times. This chain uses TRBV7-2 with TRBJ2-7; TRBD2 matches at 13 bases. The V and J ends lost 5 bases and 6 bases, in that order; junction bases with no gene match: 7. There are 15 residues in the CDR3. The germline V gene encodes CDR1 SGHTA and CDR2 FQGNSA. The CDR3 loop is CASSPWTSGSIEQYF. The DNA for the CDR3 is TGTGCCAGCAGCCCATGGACTAGCGGGAGTATCGAGCAGTACTTC. The full variable domain, with the rest looked up from reference TRBV7-2 and TRBJ2-7, is GAGVSQSPSNKVTEKGKDVELRCDPISGHTALYWYRQSLGQGLEFLIYFQGNSAPDKSGLPSDRFSAERTGGSVSTLTIQRTQQEDSAVYLCASSPWTSGSIEQYFGPGTRLTVT.

This clonotype has more than one count but fewer than ten. The rearrangement joins TRBV6-1 to TRBJ1-1; D is unclear. The ends were cut back, 4 bases at V and 1 base at J, with 7 bases in the middle. The V gene's germline CDR1 is MNHNS and CDR2 SASEGT. The length of the CDR3 is 13 residues. This CDR3 is CASSGAQNTEAFF. In nucleotides, the CDR3 is TGTGCCAGCAGTGGCGCACAGAACACTGAAGCTTTCTTT.

V and J are TRBV7-8 and TRBJ2-2; 9 bases map to TRBD2. Germline V CDR1 and CDR2: SGHVS, FQNEAQ. The J segment lost 1 base and the V segment lost 5 bases, leaving 8 bases of the junction unmatched. The CDR3 runs 17 residues. CDR3 residues: CASSTGPAGGNTGELFF. CDR3 bases: TGTGCCAGCAGCACCGGCCCAGCGGGGGGGAACACCGGGGAGCTGTTTTTT.

Here the CDR3 DNA reads TGCAGCGTTGAGGGGCCGTTATATGGCTACACCTTC. Translating it yields CSVEGPLYGYTF. The chain couples TRBV29-1 to TRBJ1-2; possible D gene TRBD1, 5 bases. CDR3 length: 12 residues. V was clipped by 3 bases and J by 5 bases, with 10 bases between them. From germline, CDR1 is SQVTM and CDR2 ANQGSEA.